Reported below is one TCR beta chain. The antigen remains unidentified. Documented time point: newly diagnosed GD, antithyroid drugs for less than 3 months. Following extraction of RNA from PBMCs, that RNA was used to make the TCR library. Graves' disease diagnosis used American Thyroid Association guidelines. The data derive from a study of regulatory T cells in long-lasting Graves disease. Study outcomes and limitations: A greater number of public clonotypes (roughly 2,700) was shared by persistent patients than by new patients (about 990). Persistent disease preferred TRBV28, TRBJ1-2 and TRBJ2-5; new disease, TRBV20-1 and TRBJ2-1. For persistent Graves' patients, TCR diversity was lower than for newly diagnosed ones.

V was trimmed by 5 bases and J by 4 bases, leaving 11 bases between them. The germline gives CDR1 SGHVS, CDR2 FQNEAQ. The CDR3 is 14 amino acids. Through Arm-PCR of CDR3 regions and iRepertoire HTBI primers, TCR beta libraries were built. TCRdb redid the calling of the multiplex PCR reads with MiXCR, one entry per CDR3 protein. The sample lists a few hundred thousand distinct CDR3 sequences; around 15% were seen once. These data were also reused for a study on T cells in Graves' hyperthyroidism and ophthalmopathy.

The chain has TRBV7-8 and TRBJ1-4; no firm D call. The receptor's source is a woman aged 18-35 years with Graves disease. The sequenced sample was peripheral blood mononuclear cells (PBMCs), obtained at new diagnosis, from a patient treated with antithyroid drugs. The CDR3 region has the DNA TGTGCCAGCAGCATGACCGGGATTAATGAAAAACTGTTTTTT. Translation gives CASSMTGINEKLFF. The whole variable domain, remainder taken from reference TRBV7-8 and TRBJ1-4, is GAGVSQSPRYKVAKRGQDVALRCDPISGHVSLFWYQQALGQGPEFLTYFQNEAQLDKSGLPSDRFFAERPEGSVSTLKIQRTQQEDSAVYLCASSMTGINEKLFFGSGTQLSVL.